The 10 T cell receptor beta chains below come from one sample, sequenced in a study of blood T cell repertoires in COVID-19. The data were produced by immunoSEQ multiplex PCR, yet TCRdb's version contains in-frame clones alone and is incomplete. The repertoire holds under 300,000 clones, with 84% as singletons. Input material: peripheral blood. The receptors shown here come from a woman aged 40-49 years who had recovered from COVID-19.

The CDR3 bases are TGTGCCAGTAGTCGAATAGCGGGGGATTGGCGGGAGCAGTTCTTC. Encoded protein: CASSRIAGDWREQFF. V is TRBV19 and J is TRBJ2-1, with TRBD2 matching over 9 bases. CDR1 is LNHDA and CDR2 is SQIVND in the germline V gene (reference sequence). This CDR3 comprises 15 residues. V lost 5 bases to trimming and J lost 10 bases; unmatched junction nucleotides: 12.

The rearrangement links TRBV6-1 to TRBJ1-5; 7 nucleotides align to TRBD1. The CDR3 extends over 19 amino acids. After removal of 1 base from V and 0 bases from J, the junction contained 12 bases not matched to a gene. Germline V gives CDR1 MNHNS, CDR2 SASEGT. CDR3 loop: CASSEVAGQHRSSNQPQHF. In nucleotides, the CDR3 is TGTGCCAGCAGTGAAGTGGCGGGACAGCATAGAAGTAGCAATCAGCCCCAGCATTTT.

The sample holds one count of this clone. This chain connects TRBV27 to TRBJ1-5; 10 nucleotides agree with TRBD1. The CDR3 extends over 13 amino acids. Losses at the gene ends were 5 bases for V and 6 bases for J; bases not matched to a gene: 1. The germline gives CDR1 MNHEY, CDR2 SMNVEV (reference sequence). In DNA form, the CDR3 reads TGTGCCAGCAGTCGGGACAGGGGTCAGCCCCAGCATTTT. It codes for CASSRDRGQPQHF.

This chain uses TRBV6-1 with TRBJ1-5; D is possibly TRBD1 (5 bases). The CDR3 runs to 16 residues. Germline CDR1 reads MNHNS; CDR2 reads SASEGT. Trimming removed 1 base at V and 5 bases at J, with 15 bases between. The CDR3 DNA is TGTGCCAGCAGTGAAGGGAGTCAGGGAAGGTATCAGCCCCAGCATTTT. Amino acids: CASSEGSQGRYQPQHF.

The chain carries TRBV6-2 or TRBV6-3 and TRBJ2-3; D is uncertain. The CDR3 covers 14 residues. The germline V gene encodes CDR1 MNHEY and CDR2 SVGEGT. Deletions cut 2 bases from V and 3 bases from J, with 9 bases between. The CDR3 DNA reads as TGTGCCAGCAGTTACGCGGCCGTAACAGATACGCAGTATTTT. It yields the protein CASSYAAVTDTQYF.

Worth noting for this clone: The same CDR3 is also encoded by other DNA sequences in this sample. Here the CDR3 reads CASSLGQVSGNTIYF. The CDR3 DNA reads TGCGCCAGCAGCTTGGGACAAGTCTCTGGAAACACCATATATTTT. This rearrangement joins TRBV5-1 to TRBJ1-3; D is ambiguous. The CDR3 loop spans 15 amino acids. The V end lost 0 bases, the J end lost 0 bases, and 7 bases lay between the germline ends. Germline CDR1 and CDR2: SGHRS and YFSETQ.

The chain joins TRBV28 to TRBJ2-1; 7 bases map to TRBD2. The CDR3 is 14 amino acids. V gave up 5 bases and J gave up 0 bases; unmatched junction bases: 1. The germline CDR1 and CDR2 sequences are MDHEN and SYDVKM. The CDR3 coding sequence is TGTGCCAGCAGTAGCGGGGACTCCTACAATGAGCAGTTCTTC. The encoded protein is CASSSGDSYNEQFF.

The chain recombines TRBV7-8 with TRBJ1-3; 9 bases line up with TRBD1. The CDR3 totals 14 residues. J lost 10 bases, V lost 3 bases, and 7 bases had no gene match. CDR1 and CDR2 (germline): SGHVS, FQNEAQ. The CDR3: CASSFYRGPGTIYF. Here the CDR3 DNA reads TGTGCCAGCAGCTTCTACAGGGGGCCAGGAACCATATATTTT.

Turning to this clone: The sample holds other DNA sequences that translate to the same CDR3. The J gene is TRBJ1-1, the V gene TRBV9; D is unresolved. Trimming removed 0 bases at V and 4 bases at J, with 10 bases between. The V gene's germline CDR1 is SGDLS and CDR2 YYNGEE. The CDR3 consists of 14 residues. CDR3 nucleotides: TGTGCCAGCAGCGTAGACTCGGGTTCCACTGAAGCTTTCTTT. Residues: CASSVDSGSTEAFF. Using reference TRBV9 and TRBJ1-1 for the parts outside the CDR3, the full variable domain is DSGVTQTPKHLITATGQRVTLRCSPRSGDLSVYWYQQSLDQGLQFLIQYYNGEERAKGNILERFSAQQFPDLHSELNLSSLELGDSALYFCASSVDSGSTEAFFGQGTRLTVV.

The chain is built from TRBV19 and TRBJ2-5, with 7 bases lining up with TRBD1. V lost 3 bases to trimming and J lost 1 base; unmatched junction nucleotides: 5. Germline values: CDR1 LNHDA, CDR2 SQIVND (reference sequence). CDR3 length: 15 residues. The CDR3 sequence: CASSMGQPGQETQYF. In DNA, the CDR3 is TGTGCCAGTAGTATGGGACAGCCAGGCCAAGAGACCCAGTACTTC.